Each of the 9 T cell receptor beta chains below was sequenced from the same sample in a study of T cells in Graves' hyperthyroidism and ophthalmopathy. Amplification targeted TCR beta CDR3 regions from RNA transcripts. TCR CDR3 regions were first amplified by RT-PCR with HTBI primers. TCRdb processed the multiplex PCR reads anew with MiXCR; each CDR3 protein has one entry. Of nearly 250,000 distinct CDR3 sequences in the sample, over 20% are singletons; the top ten hold around 32%. Sequencing was done on a sample of blood. All receptors come from a woman between 40 and 55 years old with Graves' ophthalmopathy.

In its sample, this clonotype was seen many times. The CDR3 nucleotides read TGTGCCAGCAGTCCCCCCGGGGACCAAGAGACCCAGTACTTC. This encodes CASSPPGDQETQYF. The chain recombines TRBV28 with TRBJ2-5; D possibly corresponds to TRBD2 (5 bases). This CDR3 is 14 amino acids long. Germline V gives CDR1 MDHEN, CDR2 SYDVKM. V gave up 5 bases and J gave up 0 bases, with 10 bases separating them. Combining the CDR3 with reference TRBV28 and TRBJ2-5 gives the whole variable domain DVKVTQSSRYLVKRTGEKVFLECVQDMDHENMFWYRQDPGLGLRLIYFSYDVKMKEKGDIPEGYSVSREKKERFSLILESASTNQTSMYLCASSPPGDQETQYFGPGTRLLVL.

The table lists this clonotype with many counts. This chain uses TRBV11-3 with TRBJ2-5, with 10 bases fitting TRBD2. CDR3 length equals 15 residues. Germline V gene lookup returns CDR1 SGHNT and CDR2 YENEEA. V lost 5 bases, J lost 5 bases, and 8 bases stayed unmatched. For the CDR3, the DNA is TGTGCCAGCAGCCCGAAGCGGGGGGGCACGGAGACCCAGTACTTC. It codes for CASSPKRGGTETQYF. Filled out from reference TRBV11-3 and TRBJ2-5, the complete variable domain reads EAGVVQSPRYKIIEKKQPVAFWCNPISGHNTLYWYLQNLGQGPELLIRYENEEAVDDSQLPKDRFSAERLKGVDSTLKIQPAELGDSAVYLCASSPKRGGTETQYFGPGTRLLVL.

Many counts were recorded for this clonotype. Germline is not matched at one junction end, which may reflect a read error. The chain couples TRBV10-2 to TRBJ1-2; tentatively, D is TRBD1 (5 bases). There are 13 residues in the CDR3. Germline CDR1 WSHSY, CDR2 SAAADI. The CDR3 DNA sequence: TGCGCCAGCGGTGAACGCAGGGATTATGGCTACACCTTC. As protein: CASGERRDYGYTF.

This clonotype was detected many times. This may stem from a read error, because a much larger clone lies one nucleotide away. The rearrangement joins TRBV29-1 to TRBJ2-5; possible D gene TRBD2, 5 bases. Germline values: CDR1 SQVTM, CDR2 ANQGSEA. The CDR3 is made up of 11 amino acids. Written as DNA, the CDR3 is TGCAGCGTTGCTGGTGGGGAGACCCGGTACTTC. Encoded protein: CSVAGGETRYF. Full variable domain (missing parts from reference TRBV29-1 and TRBJ2-5): SAVISQKPSRDICQRGTSLTIQCQVDSQVTMMFWYRQQPGQSLTLIATANQGSEATYESGFVIDKFPISRPNLTFSTLTVSNMSPEDSSIYLCSVAGGETRYFGPGTRLLVL.

This clonotype has ten or more counts. This may arise from a read error, as a much more abundant clone is one base away. The chain has TRBV6-2 or TRBV6-3 and TRBJ2-7; a possible D gene is TRBD1 (6 bases). Trimming cost V 6 bases and J 5 bases, with 14 bases left between them. The CDR3 covers 13 residues. The germline gives CDR1 MNHEY, CDR2 SVGEGT. CDR3 coding DNA: TGTGCCAGCAGCCCCACGGGGACAAACGAGCAGTACTTC. Protein product: CASSPTGTNEQYF.

This clonotype was found many times. J is TRBJ2-3 and V is TRBV5-1; a weak D match, TRBD2 (6 bases). Trimming left V 3 bases short and J 0 bases short, with 11 bases between. The CDR3 runs to 15 residues. Germline values: CDR1 SGHRS, CDR2 YFSETQ. This chain's CDR3 is CASSSWGVSTDTQYF. In DNA, the CDR3 is TGCGCCAGCAGCTCCTGGGGGGTAAGCACAGATACGCAGTATTTT.

This clonotype was recorded many times. V usage is TRBV20-1 and J usage is TRBJ2-5; 8 positions agree with TRBD1. CDR1 is DFQATT, CDR2 SNEGSKA, per germline (reference sequence). The CDR3 extends over 13 amino acids. Losses at the gene ends were 6 bases for V and 5 bases for J; bases not matched to a gene: 8. The CDR3 nucleotides read TGCAGTGCCCCGGACAGGGTGAGCGAGACCCAGTACTTC. Translation gives CSAPDRVSETQYF.

This clonotype was detected many times. The chain is built from TRBV6-1 and TRBJ1-5; tentative D call: TRBD1 (5 bases). The CDR3 sequence is 15 residues long. Germline-derived CDR1 and CDR2 are MNHNS and SASEGT. V lost 4 bases, J lost 2 bases, and 12 bases lay in between. The CDR3 is CASSGTLSRNQPQHF. The CDR3 region has the DNA TGTGCCAGCAGTGGGACACTTTCTCGCAATCAGCCCCAGCATTTT.

This clonotype has ten or more counts. J is TRBJ2-5 and V is TRBV28; the match to TRBD2 covers 9 bases. CDR1 and CDR2 from the germline V gene are MDHEN and SYDVKM. J was trimmed by 4 bases and V by 6 bases; bases with no gene match: 3. The CDR3 covers 13 residues. The CDR3 DNA reads as TGTGCCAGCAGCCGGGGACTAGCAGAGACCCAGTACTTC. The encoded protein is CASSRGLAETQYF.